Following are 7 T cell receptor beta chains from one sample sequenced in a study of Graves' ophthalmopathy and Graves' hyperthyroidism. Scientists amplified the TCR beta CDR3 regions from RNA transcripts. RT-PCR with HTBI primers came first, then second-round multiplex PCR. TCRdb itself ran the multiplex PCR reads through MiXCR, one entry per CDR3 protein. The sample contains about 480,000 distinct CDR3 sequences, around 14% of which appear only once. Material for sequencing was blood. Receptors were obtained from a young woman with Graves' ophthalmopathy.

This clonotype was counted ten times or more. V and J are TRBV21-1 and TRBJ2-7; TRBD2 reflects the table's D call only, with no check against the DNA. TRBV21-1 is a recognized pseudogene. This CDR3 is built from 22 residues. The CDR3 DNA is TGTGCCAGCAGCATCGGGGTTACTTGGACTAGCGGGAGTATCTTCGGATCCTACGAGCAGTACTTC. Amino acids: CASSIGVTWTSGSIFGSYEQYF.

Only a few counts were recorded for this clonotype. The V call is TRBV12-3 or TRBV12-4, the J call TRBJ1-1; no definite D call. Trimming shortened V by 5 bases and J by 3 bases, and 16 bases separated the two germline ends. This CDR3 spans 15 amino acids. DNA of the CDR3: TGTGCCAGCAGTCCGAACGGACGGGGTTACACTGAAGCTTTCTTT. It codes for CASSPNGRGYTEAFF.

The J gene is TRBJ1-2, the V gene TRBV6-2 or TRBV6-3; no definite D call. Trimming stripped 0 bases from V and 4 bases from J, with 9 bases between. Germline lookup yields CDR1 MNHEY and CDR2 SVGEGT. This CDR3 spans 14 amino acids. The chain's CDR3 is CASSYSGRRYGYTF. For the CDR3, the DNA is TGTGCCAGCAGTTACTCTGGACGGCGCTATGGCTACACCTTC.

The sample holds many counts of this clonotype. The CDR3: CSASPPRGGGANEQYF. In nucleotides, the CDR3 is TGCAGTGCTAGCCCCCCTAGGGGCGGGGGGGCGAACGAGCAGTACTTC. V usage is TRBV20-1 and J usage is TRBJ2-7; 9 bases align to TRBD2. CDR3 length: 16 residues. Germline-derived CDR1 and CDR2 are DFQATT and SNEGSKA (reference sequence). V shed 3 bases and J 5 bases; nucleotides not matched to a gene: 14.

This clonotype was seen repeatedly, ten times or more. The chain joins TRBV6-1 to TRBJ2-7; 9 nucleotides match TRBD1. J gave up 6 bases and V 4 bases, and 4 bases lay outside the gene matches. Germline assignment: CDR1 MNHNS and CDR2 SASEGT. The length of the CDR3 is 13 residues. CDR3 sequence (DNA): TGTGCCAGCAGTGCTTACAGGGGGCGCGAGCAGTACTTC. It yields the protein CASSAYRGREQYF.

This clonotype was detected ten times or more. V and J are TRBV30 and TRBJ2-4; possibly TRBD1 or TRBD2 for D (5 bases each). CDR3 length equals 14 residues. The V and J ends lost 0 bases and 6 bases respectively, with 12 bases between them. The germline V gene encodes CDR1 GTSNPN and CDR2 SVGIG (reference sequence). In nucleotides, the CDR3 is TGTGCCTGGAGTGTACATGGGGGTTCAAACATTCAGTACTTC. This sequence encodes CAWSVHGGSNIQYF.

This clonotype has ten or more counts. V and J are TRBV24-1 and TRBJ1-2, with D tentatively TRBD1 (6 bases). V lost 3 bases, J lost 4 bases, and 11 bases lay in between. This CDR3 is 14 amino acids long. Germline V gene data show CDR1 as KGHDR and CDR2 as SFDVKD. The CDR3 DNA is TGTGCCACCAGTGATGACGACAGGATCTATGGCTACACCTTC. Encoded protein: CATSDDDRIYGYTF.